The present TCR beta chain was sequenced within a study of T cell responses to AZD1222 COVID-19 vaccine. Study background: Second doses were pooled across both intervals (about 4 or about 12 weeks). Study findings and constraints: Only five or six people who got AZD1222 tested seropositive at baseline. In the spike-specific TCR repertoire, nearly half reportedly target unmutated variant regions. Across spike, vaccine-associated CD4 TCRs were found, dominant at 160-218 and 743-854.

Concerning this clone itself: What it binds is unknown.

TCRdb's copy holds only in-frame clones and misses some; the assay was immunoSEQ multiplex PCR. The sample has 130,000 to 150,000 clones, about nine tenths seen once. There are 16 residues in the CDR3. Trimming removed 5 bases from V and 6 bases from J; junction bases left unmatched: 12. Germline values: CDR1 MDHEN, CDR2 SYDVKM. Here the sequenced sample was peripheral blood, taken on day 0 of AZD1222 vaccination. The V gene is TRBV28, the J gene TRBJ2-1; TRBD2 matches 8 bases. The receptor was derived from an adult in good health. The CDR3 loop is CASSLVLAGGSNEQFF. CDR3 sequence (DNA): TGTGCCAGCAGTCTCGTCCTGGCGGGAGGAAGCAATGAGCAGTTCTTC.